This T cell receptor beta chain was obtained from a study of shared clonotypes between healthy human individuals (TCRdb year 2020). At the level of the whole study: The cohort comprised two women and a few men aged 18 to 49 years. For each donor, CD4 naive and CD4 memory were each run on three plates, CD8 naive on two plates, and CD8 memory on one plate. To estimate repertoire size and how much clonotype sharing occurs between individuals, the study deeply sequenced the blood TCR repertoires of 4 to 6 healthy adults. Different laboratories and diverse techniques were used to prepare libraries and sequence TCR repertoires, to increase sequencing depth and limit assay-specific biases. Per donor, leukapheresis produced somewhere between about 0.85 and 8.9 billion PBMCs.

This clone was detected a few times. There is no known antigen for this receptor. Nothing much larger sits one base from this clone, and base qualities are not available. The study at large found these results: Compared with non-shared clonotypes, clonotypes shared by all four sorted-subset donors had higher generation probabilities. Incomplete sequencing was indicated by rarefaction of sorted-subset datasets, despite the large sequencing depth. Based on pairwise subsampling, the degree of clonotype sharing among donors was expected to be affected by sequencing depth. When a handful of donors were compared, the shared fraction of clonotypes was about 5.2% for naive CD4, around 3.5% for naive CD8, 2.3% for memory CD4, and 0.3% to 0.5% for memory CD8. Naive subsets generally had larger estimated clonotype richness than memory subsets. Sampling was limited to blood, and TCR repertoires in tissue likely differ from TCR repertoires in blood. Because the study included only a small number of donors, the genetic and exposure-history diversity represented was limited.

The donors were healthy, HIV-negative adults who had no recently reported acute infections or vaccinations. All donors were Caucasian adults living in Nashville, Tennessee, USA. CD4+ T cells were enriched by magnetic negative selection; naive cells were then positively selected on CD45RA, and the negative fraction formed the memory subset. Blood was collected by leukapheresis, and PBMCs were isolated by Ficoll-Histopaque density gradient centrifugation and then cryopreserved in liquid nitrogen vapor phase. Purity and quantity of every magnetically sorted T cell population were checked by analytical flow cytometry. Genomic DNA was isolated from each sorted fraction and quantified by UV absorbance on a Nanodrop 2000c. TCR CDR3 regions were amplified from genomic DNA by multiplex PCR using the deep immunoSEQ assay. Genomic DNA extracted from each cell subset was distributed evenly over all wells of several immunoSEQ 96-well plates, and each plate served as one replicate. For sorted subsets, each replicate PCR was loaded with approximately 0.2 ug genomic DNA, equivalent to 30,000 or so T cell genomes. The purified libraries were quantified using a Qubit 3.0 fluorometer, sized with a Bioanalyzer 2100, and then quantified again using the KAPA Library Quantification kit. A separate single-read 150-cycle Illumina NextSeq 550 flow cell was used to sequence each immunoSEQ 96-well plate. The study's own analysis went as follows. Because the immunoSEQ output included only junctional sequences and no quality scores, the filtering could not be the same as the filtering used for full-length reads. To assign V/J genes and CDR3, sequences were annotated using PyIR, a Python wrapper for IgBLAST v1.9, with IMGT germline references. Any read was removed if the V/J assignment was weak (E-value above 1e-6), the CDR3 was missing, or the read contained stop codons, out-of-frame junctions, or ambiguous translated residues. V3J clonotypes were defined by identical inferred V gene, J gene, and CDR3 amino acid sequence. The percentage overlap between two repertoires was calculated by dividing the number of shared unique clonotypes by the size of the smaller repertoire. Three approaches were used to assess repertoire richness: RTK rarefaction, the Chao1 estimator, and Recon v2.1 estimates of unobserved clonotypes. Generation probabilities were computed with OLGA for all TCRbeta clonotypes obtained by the gDNA method from several donors. The table comes from immuneACCESS by way of TCRdb, which keeps in-frame sequences with V and J called. Part of the clones is missing from these tables; in studies checked, under half for an unresolved V gene and the rest for unknown reasons. V and J calls and clone size follow that table, whereas D and trimming were derived from the DNA. Here the sample has over 700,000 clones; approximately 72% occur a single time. Under 2% of the sample lies in the top ten.

This clonotype was sampled from a woman aged 30 to 39 in good health. The sequenced sample consisted of memory CD4+ T cells sorted from blood. According to the study, the label for this sample's cell subset or site signals: CD45RA-negative fraction.

The DNA is as follows: TGTGCCAGCAGCCCTATCCAGTGGGCCGGGGAGCTGTTTTTT. It codes for CASSPIQWAGELFF. Recombination connected TRBV7-3 to TRBJ2-2; the D gene cannot be resolved reliably. The junction carries 13 bases between V and J, which are trimmed by 5 bases and 6 bases respectively. Spanning cysteine to phenylalanine, the CDR3 consists of 14 amino acids. This entry keeps only the CDR3 DNA: 42 bases, framed from base 1. CDR1 is given as SGHTA and CDR2 as FQGTGA, both from the germline V gene.